This T cell receptor (beta chain) was obtained from a study of T cell responses to AZD1222 COVID-19 vaccine. About the research overall: Timing groups of about 4 and about 12 weeks for second doses were pooled. Overall study findings and caveats: Seropositive at baseline were only a handful of AZD1222 recipients.

TCRdb's copy holds only in-frame clones and misses some; the assay was immunoSEQ multiplex PCR. This table holds 140,000 to 150,000 clones, roughly 87% found once. Germline loops: CDR1 LGHNA, CDR2 YSLEER. After removal of 1 base from V and 6 bases from J, the junction contained 5 bases not matched to a gene. The CDR3 spans 16 residues. A word on this clone: Its target is not known.

The receptor was derived from an adult in good health. The sample in question was peripheral blood, obtained on day 0 of AZD1222 vaccination. The chain carries TRBV4-3 and TRBJ2-1, with 11 bases matching TRBD2. CDR3 in DNA: TGCGCCAGCAGCCAAGGTACTAGCGGGAGTGGCAATGAGCAGTTCTTC. Translated, it gives CASSQGTSGSGNEQFF.